One sample yielded the 9 T cell receptor beta chains listed below, sequenced in a study of OX40 agonist ivuxolimab in advanced cancers. Libraries were prepared by immunoSEQ multiplex PCR; TCRdb keeps only in-frame clonotypes and omits some of them. The table has approximately 76,000 clones, roughly 85% seen once. Specimen: CD4+ or CD8+ T cells sorted from blood, collected in a trial of the OX40 agonist ivuxolimab. The source is an adult with an advanced solid tumor such as melanoma, head and neck, liver or kidney cancer.

The chain's CDR3 is CASGMKGGNTIYF. The CDR3 region has the DNA TGTGCCAGCGGTATGAAGGGTGGAAACACCATATATTTT. The chain recombines TRBV6-1 with TRBJ1-3; D not resolved. The CDR3 is 13 residues long. The germline V gene has CDR1 MNHNS and CDR2 SASEGT. Trimming left V 8 bases short and J 3 bases short, with 11 bases between.

CDR3: CAWSILGTGNEQFF. For the CDR3, the DNA is TGTGCCTGGAGTATTCTCGGGACGGGCAATGAGCAGTTCTTC. The J gene is TRBJ2-1, the V gene TRBV30, with D perhaps being TRBD1 or TRBD2 (5 bases each). Germline V gene lookup returns CDR1 GTSNPN and CDR2 SVGIG (reference sequence). CDR3 length: 14 amino acids. V lost 2 bases to trimming and J lost 6 bases, with 14 bases between them.

CDR3 region: CASSRQNSGNTIYF. The CDR3 nucleotides are TGTGCCAGTAGCCGACAGAACTCTGGAAACACCATATATTTT. The chain carries TRBV19 and TRBJ1-3; D may be TRBD1 (5 bases). Between the trimmed V and J ends, which lost 6 bases and 0 bases, there was a span of 9 bases. Per the germline V gene, CDR1 is LNHDA and CDR2 is SQIVND (reference sequence). The CDR3 sequence is 14 residues long.

The V gene is TRBV27, the J gene TRBJ1-5; no clear D gene. CDR3 length equals 15 residues. V lost 5 bases, J lost 2 bases, and 13 bases lay in between. The germline V gene encodes CDR1 MNHEY and CDR2 SMNVEV (reference sequence). DNA for the CDR3: TGTGCCAGCAGTCCTTCATGGCAACGCAATCAGCCCCAGCATTTT. Encoded protein: CASSPSWQRNQPQHF.

J is TRBJ2-7 and V is TRBV18, with D unclear. V lost 0 bases and J lost 0, with 6 bases in between. Germline CDR1 reads KGHSH; CDR2 reads LQKENI. This CDR3 spans 14 amino acids. The CDR3 loop is CASSPPAYSYEQYF. The DNA of the CDR3 is TGTGCCAGCTCACCACCAGCGTACTCCTACGAGCAGTACTTC.

This clone was seen a single time. This chain connects TRBV7-2 to TRBJ1-2; a possible D gene is TRBD1 (6 bases). There are 14 residues in the CDR3. The ends were cut back, 3 bases at V and 2 bases at J, with 10 bases in the middle. Germline V gene sequence: CDR1 SGHTA, CDR2 FQGNSA. Written as DNA, the CDR3 is TGTGCCAGCAGCTTGAATCAGGGGAACTATGGCTACACCTTC. Its translation: CASSLNQGNYGYTF.

This chain joins TRBV2 and TRBJ2-1; 9 bases match TRBD1. CDR3 length: 16 amino acids. The junction had 6 bases not matched to a gene; V was cut back by 4 bases and J by 2 bases. Germline-derived CDR1 and CDR2 are SNHLY and FYNNEI. The CDR3 bases are TGTGCCAGCAGTGGAACCGGGACAGGGACCTACAATGAGCAGTTCTTC. It specifies CASSGTGTGTYNEQFF. Using reference TRBV2 and TRBJ2-1 for the parts outside the CDR3, the full variable domain is EPEVTQTPSHQVTQMGQEVILRCVPISNHLYFYWYRQILGQKVEFLVSFYNNEISEKSEIFDDQFSVERPDGSNFTLKIRSTKLEDSAMYFCASSGTGTGTYNEQFFGPGTRLTVL.

This chain connects TRBV6-6 to TRBJ1-6; D might be TRBD1 (5 bases). Germline loops: CDR1 MNHNY, CDR2 SVGAGI (reference sequence). The CDR3 runs to 14 residues. Trimming stripped 5 bases from V and 7 bases from J, with 12 bases between. The CDR3 nucleotides read TGTGCCAGCAGTGGGACGAACACGAATTCACCCCTCCACTTT. It is translated as CASSGTNTNSPLHF.

J is TRBJ2-7 and V is TRBV19; 10 nucleotides line up with TRBD1. The CDR3 is made up of 14 amino acids. CDR1 LNHDA and CDR2 SQIVND come from the germline V gene (reference sequence). The J segment lost 4 bases and the V segment lost 8 bases, leaving 8 bases of the junction unmatched. This chain's CDR3 is CASAQGQGRYEQYF. The CDR3 DNA sequence: TGTGCCAGTGCCCAGGGACAGGGGAGGTACGAGCAGTACTTC.